The 13 T cell receptor beta chains below come from one sample, sequenced in a study of blood T cell repertoires in COVID-19. Profiling relied on immunoSEQ multiplex PCR, and the TCRdb table lists in-frame clones only, not all of them. The sample holds hundreds of thousands of clones, about 86% seen once. The sequenced sample consisted of peripheral blood. These TCRs come from a woman aged 55-70 years with COVID-19, enrolled during active disease.

This chain links TRBV29-1 with TRBJ1-1, with D perhaps TRBD1 (6 bases). V lost 2 bases to trimming and J lost 0 bases, with 10 bases between them. Germline V gives CDR1 SQVTM, CDR2 ANQGSEA. CDR3 length: 14 amino acids. The CDR3 DNA sequence: TGCAGCGTTGAACCGACAGGAATGAACACTGAAGCTTTCTTT. Its translation is CSVEPTGMNTEAFF.

The chain is built from TRBV3-1 (or the pseudogene TRBV3-2) and TRBJ1-1, with TRBD1 matching 7 bases. V was clipped by 4 bases and J by 1 base; unmatched bases: 3. CDR3 size: 14 residues. Per the germline V gene, CDR1 is LGHDT and CDR2 is YNNKEL (reference sequence). The CDR3 coding sequence is TGTGCCAGCAGCCGTGGACAGGCGAACACTGAAGCTTTCTTT. Its protein product is CASSRGQANTEAFF.

This sequence joins TRBV12-1 and TRBJ2-7; the table's D call TRBD2 went unverified against the DNA. TRBV12-1 corresponds to a pseudogene. The CDR3 is 14 residues long. As DNA, the CDR3 is TGTGCCAGCAGCTCTGGGCTGCTCGGGAGCGAGCAGTACTTC. This sequence encodes CASSSGLLGSEQYF.

This chain links TRBV6-1 with TRBJ1-2, with TRBD1 matching 8 bases. After removal of 3 bases from V and 8 bases from J, the junction contained 8 bases not matched to a gene. CDR1 and CDR2 from the germline V gene are MNHNS and SASEGT. The CDR3 is 14 residues long. The chain's CDR3 is CASSDRQGTWGYTF. The CDR3, as DNA: TGTGCCAGCAGTGACCGACAGGGGACTTGGGGCTACACCTTC.

The chain has TRBV6-5 and TRBJ1-1; maybe TRBD1 (6 bases). Germline CDR1 and CDR2: MNHEY and SVGAGI. This CDR3 has 15 amino acids. The V gene lost 5 bases and the J gene lost 3 bases, with 16 bases spanning the gap. The CDR3 DNA reads TGTGCCAGCAGTCCCAGACAGGTTTCGGACACTGAAGCTTTCTTT. Translation: CASSPRQVSDTEAFF.

This chain connects TRBV5-6 to TRBJ2-6, with D hard to call. Trimming took 1 base from V and 2 from J, leaving 10 bases between them. CDR3 length equals 16 residues. Germline assignment: CDR1 SGHDT and CDR2 YYEEEE. The CDR3 region is CASSLPEVAGANVLTF. The CDR3 nucleotides read TGTGCCAGCAGCTTGCCAGAGGTTGCTGGGGCCAACGTCCTGACTTTC.

The gene calls are TRBV25-1 and TRBJ2-7; 7 bases agree with TRBD1. The CDR3 spans 13 residues. Trimming took 8 bases from V and 7 from J; bases not matched to a gene: 11. Germline CDR1 MGHDK, CDR2 SYGVNS. CDR3: CASGDRVVGEQYF. CDR3 nucleotide sequence: TGTGCCAGCGGAGACAGGGTGGTCGGAGAGCAGTACTTC.

The chain is built from TRBV3-1 (or the pseudogene TRBV3-2) and TRBJ2-7; 8 bases line up with TRBD1. Germline CDR1 LGHDT, CDR2 YNNKEL (reference sequence). The CDR3 is 13 amino acids. The V and J ends lost 4 bases and 5 bases, in that order; junction bases with no gene match: 4. The CDR3 protein is CASSLQGGDEQYF. The CDR3 DNA reads as TGTGCCAGCAGCCTACAGGGGGGTGACGAGCAGTACTTC.

V usage is TRBV27 and J usage is TRBJ1-3, with D perhaps TRBD1 (5 bases). Trimming pared 2 bases from V and 9 bases from J, leaving 14 bases between. In germline, CDR1 is MNHEY, CDR2 SMNVEV (reference sequence). The CDR3 has 14 amino acids. The CDR3 region is CASSLQGPRGTIYF. The DNA for the CDR3 is TGTGCCAGCAGTTTACAGGGCCCAAGGGGCACCATATATTTT.

This clone was seen only once. The V gene is TRBV27, the J gene TRBJ2-7, with 9 bases lining up with TRBD1. V was pared by 1 base and J by 4 bases, with 5 bases of the junction left unmatched. Germline V gene data show CDR1 as MNHEY and CDR2 as SMNVEV (reference sequence). This CDR3 comprises 15 residues. CDR3 sequence reads: CASSLYGTGLYEQYF. CDR3 nucleotide sequence: TGTGCCAGCAGTTTATATGGGACAGGGCTGTACGAGCAGTACTTC.

The rearrangement joins TRBV6-5 to TRBJ2-3; TRBD1 might be the D (5 bases). Germline loops: CDR1 MNHEY, CDR2 SVGAGI. The CDR3 consists of 15 residues. The V end lost 7 bases, the J end lost 0 bases, and 14 bases lay between the germline ends. Here the CDR3 DNA reads TGTGCCAGCACCCACCGGCAGGGTAGCACAGATACGCAGTATTTT. Protein sequence: CASTHRQGSTDTQYF.

This chain connects TRBV27 to TRBJ1-4; D is possibly TRBD1 (5 bases). From germline, CDR1 is MNHEY and CDR2 SMNVEV (reference sequence). This CDR3 comprises 15 residues. V was shortened by 4 bases and J by 8 bases, with 17 bases between the two germline ends. CDR3 bases: TGTGCCAGCAGTTCTGACAGTTTTCTCCGAGAAAAACTGTTTTTT. This encodes CASSSDSFLREKLFF.

This chain uses TRBV5-4 with TRBJ2-3; TRBD2 agrees at 15 bases. CDR1 and CDR2 from the germline V gene are SGHNT and YYREEE (reference sequence). After removal of 3 bases from V and 0 bases from J, the junction contained 5 bases not matched to a gene. The CDR3 spans 18 residues. The CDR3 sequence: CASSSGLAGGRSTDTQYF. CDR3 sequence (DNA): TGTGCCAGCAGCTCCGGACTAGCGGGGGGGCGGAGCACAGATACGCAGTATTTT.